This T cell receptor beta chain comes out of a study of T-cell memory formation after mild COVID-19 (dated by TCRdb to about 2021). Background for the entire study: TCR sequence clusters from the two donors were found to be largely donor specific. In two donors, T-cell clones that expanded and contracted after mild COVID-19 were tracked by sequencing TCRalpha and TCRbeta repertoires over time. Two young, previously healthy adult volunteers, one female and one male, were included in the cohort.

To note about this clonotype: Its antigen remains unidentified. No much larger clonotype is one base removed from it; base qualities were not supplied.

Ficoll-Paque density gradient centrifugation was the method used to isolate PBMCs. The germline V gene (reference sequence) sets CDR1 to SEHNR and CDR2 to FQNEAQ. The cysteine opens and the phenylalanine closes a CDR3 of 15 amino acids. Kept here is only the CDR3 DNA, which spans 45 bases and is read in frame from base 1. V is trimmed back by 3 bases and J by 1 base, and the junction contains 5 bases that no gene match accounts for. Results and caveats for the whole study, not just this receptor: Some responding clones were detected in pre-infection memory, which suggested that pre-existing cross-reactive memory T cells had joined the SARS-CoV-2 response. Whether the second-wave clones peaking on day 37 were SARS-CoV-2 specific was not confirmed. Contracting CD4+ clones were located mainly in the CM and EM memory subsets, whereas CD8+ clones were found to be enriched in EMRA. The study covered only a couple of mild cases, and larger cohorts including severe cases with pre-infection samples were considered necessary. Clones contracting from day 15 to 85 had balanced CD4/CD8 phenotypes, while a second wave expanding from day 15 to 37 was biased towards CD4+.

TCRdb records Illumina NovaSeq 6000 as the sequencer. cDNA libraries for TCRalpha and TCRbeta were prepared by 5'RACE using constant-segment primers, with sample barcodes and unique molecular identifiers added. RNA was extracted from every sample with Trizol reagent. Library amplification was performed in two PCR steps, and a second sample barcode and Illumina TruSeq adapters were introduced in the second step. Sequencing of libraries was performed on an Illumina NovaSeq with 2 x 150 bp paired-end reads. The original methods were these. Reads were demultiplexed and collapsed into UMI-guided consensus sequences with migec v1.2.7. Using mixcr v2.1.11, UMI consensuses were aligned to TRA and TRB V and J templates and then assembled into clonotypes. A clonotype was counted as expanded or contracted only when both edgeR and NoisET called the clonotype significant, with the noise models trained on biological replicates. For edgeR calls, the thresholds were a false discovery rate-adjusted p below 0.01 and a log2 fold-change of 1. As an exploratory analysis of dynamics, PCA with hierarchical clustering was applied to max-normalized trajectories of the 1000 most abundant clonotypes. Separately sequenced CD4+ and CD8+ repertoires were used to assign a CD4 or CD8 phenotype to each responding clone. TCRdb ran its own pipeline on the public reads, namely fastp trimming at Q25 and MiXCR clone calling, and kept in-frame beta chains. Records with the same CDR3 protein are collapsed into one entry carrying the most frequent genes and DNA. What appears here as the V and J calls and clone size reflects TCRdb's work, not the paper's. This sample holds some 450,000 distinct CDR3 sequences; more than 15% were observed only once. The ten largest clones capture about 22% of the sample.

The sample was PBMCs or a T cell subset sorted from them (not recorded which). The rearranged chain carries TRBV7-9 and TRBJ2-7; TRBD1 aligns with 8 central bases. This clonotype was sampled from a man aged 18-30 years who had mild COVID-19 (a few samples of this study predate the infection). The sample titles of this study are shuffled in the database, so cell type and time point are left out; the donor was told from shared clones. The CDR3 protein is CASSFPGTGSYEQYF. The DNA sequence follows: TGTGCCAGCAGCTTCCCCGGGACAGGATCCTACGAGCAGTACTTC.